The sequence of this T cell receptor (beta chain) was determined in a study of T cells in Graves' hyperthyroidism and ophthalmopathy. The CDR3 is made up of 13 amino acids. V lost 7 bases and J 3 bases, leaving 10 bases between the germline ends. In germline, CDR1 is SNHLY, CDR2 FYNNEI. If no ophthalmopathy progression occurred within 18 months, Graves' hyperthyroidism was stable. Patients showing uncontrolled infection, other autoimmune disease, pregnancy or lactation were ineligible. It was 8 to 10 ml of fresh peripheral blood that supplied the PBMCs. General study points: Separating ophthalmopathy from stable hyperthyroidism was achieved by a 13 V-J model.

Turning to this clonotype: The antigen is unknown.

Amplification of TCR beta CDR3 regions was performed using RNA transcripts as template. HTBI primers were the set used in a first-round RT-PCR of the TCR CDR3. TCRdb recomputed calls from the multiplex PCR reads with MiXCR, one row per CDR3 protein. The sample holds around 690,000 distinct CDR3 sequences, 15% to 20% seen once. The sample comprised blood. The chain uses TRBV2 and TRBJ1-5; D perhaps matches TRBD1 (5 bases). This TCR was recovered from a man in his forties or fifties with Graves' hyperthyroidism. CDR3 sequence (DNA): TGTGCCAGCACAGCCAGGGACAATCAGCCCCAGCATTTT. It encodes CASTARDNQPQHF.